This T cell receptor (beta chain) was identified during a study of blood T cell repertoires in COVID-19. Data came from immunoSEQ multiplex PCR; TCRdb stores just in-frame clones and leaves some out. The data show 250,000 or so clones, with roughly 81% seen just once and about 6.2% held by the top ten. V lost 3 bases to trimming and J lost 4 bases; unmatched junction nucleotides: 9. From germline, CDR1 is LGHDT and CDR2 YNNKEL (reference sequence). CDR3 size: 16 residues. This TCR was sampled from a woman aged 45-65 years who had been exposed to COVID-19. V usage is TRBV3-1 (or the pseudogene TRBV3-2) and J usage is TRBJ2-5; TRBD1 matches at 9 bases. The sample taken for sequencing was PBMCs or T cells enriched from blood (not recorded which). CDR3 sequence reads: CASSHLLQDRGETQYF. The DNA for the CDR3 is TGTGCCAGCAGCCACCTACTCCAGGACAGGGGAGAGACCCAGTACTTC.